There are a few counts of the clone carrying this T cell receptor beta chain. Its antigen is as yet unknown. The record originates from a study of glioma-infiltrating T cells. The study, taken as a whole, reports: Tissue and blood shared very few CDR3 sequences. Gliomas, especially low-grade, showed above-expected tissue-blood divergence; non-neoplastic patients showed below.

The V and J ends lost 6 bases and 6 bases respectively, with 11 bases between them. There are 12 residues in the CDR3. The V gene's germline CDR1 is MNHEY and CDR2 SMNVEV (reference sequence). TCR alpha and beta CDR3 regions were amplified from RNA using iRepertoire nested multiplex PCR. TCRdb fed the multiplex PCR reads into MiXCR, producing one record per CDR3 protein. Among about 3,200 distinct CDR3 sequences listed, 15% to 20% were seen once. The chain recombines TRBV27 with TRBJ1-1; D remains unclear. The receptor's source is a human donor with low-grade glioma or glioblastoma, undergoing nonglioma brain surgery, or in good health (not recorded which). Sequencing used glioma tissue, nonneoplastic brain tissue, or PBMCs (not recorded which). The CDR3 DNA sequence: TGTGCCAGCAGCACCTGCGGTTCTGAAGCTTTCTTT. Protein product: CASSTCGSEAFF.